Listed below are T cell receptor beta chains from one sample, sequenced in a study of T cell changes during pregnancy in multiple sclerosis. Clones were sequenced by immunoSEQ multiplex PCR, and TCRdb holds only the in-frame ones, with some missing. Among some 40,000 clones listed, almost 95% were seen once. Sequencing was done on a sample of peripheral blood. The receptor set was obtained from a female donor with multiple sclerosis, enrolled in a pregnancy study. CDR3s include the opening cysteine and the closing phenylalanine or tryptophan. The order of the fields is clone size, J gene, D gene, V gene, CDR3 DNA, CDR3 protein. A D gene is named only where the DNA matches it firmly. Expanded clones get a size class; other rows say once, few or many, or leave the size out.

>-|TRBJ2-1|TRBD2|TRBV19
TGTGCCAGTGCGAGGGCTAGCGGGTACAATGAGCAGTTCTTC
CASARASGYNEQFF
>-|TRBJ2-3|-|TRBV5-6
TGTGCCAGCAGCCAAACTCAAATCCGGGGCCCCGATGGGGATACGCAGTATTTT
CASSQTQIRGPDGDTQYF
>-|TRBJ2-3|-|TRBV4-2
TGTGCCAGCAGCCAAGCCAGCAGGATTCGGACAGATACGCAGTATTTT
CASSQASRIRTDTQYF
>-|TRBJ2-5|-|TRBV6-6
TGTGCCAGCAGTTACTCGTCTAGCGTAGAGACCCAGTACTTC
CASSYSSSVETQYF
>-|TRBJ2-6|-|TRBV19
TGTGCCAGTATGCGGACGGAGCGCTCTGGGGCCAACGTCCTGACTTTC
CASMRTERSGANVLTF
>-|TRBJ1-3|-|TRBV9
TGTGCCAGCAGCGTAGGACCGGGGAGTGCTGGAAACACCATATATTTT
CASSVGPGSAGNTIYF
>once|TRBJ2-1|TRBD2|TRBV5-6
TGTGCCAGCAGCATCGGCGGGAGCTACTACAATGAGCAGTTCTTC
CASSIGGSYYNEQFF
>-|TRBJ1-1|-|TRBV27
TGTGCCAGCAGTTTAGCCACTTACACTGAAGCTTTCTTT
CASSLATYTEAFF
>-|TRBJ2-7|TRBD2|TRBV6-5
TGTGCCAGCAGTTTAGGGACTAGTAGCCACGAGCAGTACTTC
CASSLGTSSHEQYF
>few|TRBJ2-2|-|TRBV12-5
TGTGCTAGCTGGAGTGGGGAGCTGTTTTTT
CASWSGELFF
>-|TRBJ1-5|-|TRBV6-1
TGTGCCAGCAGTGTACAGGGTGGTAGCAATCAGCCCCAGCATTTT
CASSVQGGSNQPQHF
>-|TRBJ1-1|-|TRBV15
TGTGCCACCAGCTCTAAAAACCGGGGGACTGAAGCTTTCTTT
CATSSKNRGTEAFF
>once|TRBJ2-1|TRBD2|TRBV5-4
TGTGCCAGCAGCCCTATCCCGGGACTAGCGGCCTCGAATGAGCAGTTCTTC
CASSPIPGLAASNEQFF
>-|TRBJ1-4|-|TRBV28
TGTGCCAGCAGTGCGAGGGGCGCAACTAATGAAAAACTGTTTTTT
CASSARGATNEKLFF
>-|TRBJ1-1|-|TRBV6-6
TGTGCCAGCAGATTATCCCCATTGAAGGCTTTCTTT
CASRLSPLKAFF
>-|TRBJ1-3|-|TRBV7-6
TGTGCCAGCAGCCCGGACTTCTCTGGAAACACCATATATTTT
CASSPDFSGNTIYF
>few|TRBJ1-5|-|TRBV6-5
TGTGCCAGCAAGAATGCGGCCAGCAATCAGCCCCAGCATTTT
CASKNAASNQPQHF
>-|TRBJ1-1|-|TRBV4-1
TGCGCCAGCAGTCTCAATATTCCAAGGGGGGAAGCTTTCTTT
CASSLNIPRGEAFF
>-|TRBJ2-3|TRBD2|TRBV5-4
TGTGCCAGCAGCGTTTCAGCGGGAGGGCGATTAGATACGCAGTATTTT
CASSVSAGGRLDTQYF
>once|TRBJ2-7|-|TRBV5-1
TGCGCCAGCAGCTTACAGGGTTACGAGCAGTACTTC
CASSLQGYEQYF
>-|TRBJ1-1|TRBD1|TRBV7-3
TGTGCCACCCGGGACAGGGGCACTGAAGCTTTCTTT
CATRDRGTEAFF
>-|TRBJ1-4|-|TRBV19
TGTGCCAGTAGTGTACAGACCGCAACTAATGAAAAACTGTTTTTT
CASSVQTATNEKLFF
>-|TRBJ2-3|TRBD2|TRBV27
TGTGCCAGCAGTCCCCGGGAGACGGGGGGAGATACGCAGTATTTT
CASSPRETGGDTQYF
>-|TRBJ1-2|-|TRBV29-1
TGCAGCGTCGGTCGACAGGTTAACTATGGCTACACCTTC
CSVGRQVNYGYTF
>-|TRBJ1-4|-|TRBV5-1
TGCGCCAGCAGCTACGTAGCGGGGGCCCCTAATGAAAAACTGTTTTTT
CASSYVAGAPNEKLFF
>-|TRBJ2-4|-|TRBV10-3
TGTGCCATCAGTGATAGGGGTATAGCCAAAAACATTCAGTACTTC
CAISDRGIAKNIQYF
>-|TRBJ2-5|-|TRBV7-2
TGTGCCAGCAGCCCCCTGGGGGGCAGGGAGACCCAGTACTTC
CASSPLGGRETQYF
>-|TRBJ1-1|-|TRBV27
TGTGCCAGCAGTTCTAGTTACATGGCCACTGAAGCTTTCTTT
CASSSSYMATEAFF
>-|TRBJ1-1|-|TRBV6-5
TGTGCCAGCAGACCACCCGACAGTGTCACTGAAGCTTTCTTT
CASRPPDSVTEAFF
>once|TRBJ2-7|-|TRBV25-1
TGTGCCAGCAGTGGGTTAATATACGAGCAGTACTTC
CASSGLIYEQYF
>-|TRBJ2-1|-|TRBV19
TGTGCCAGTAGTATTAACGTAGCAGGGGCAGCGGGCAATGAGCAGTTCTTC
CASSINVAGAAGNEQFF
>-|TRBJ2-1|-|TRBV11-2
TGTGCCAGCAGCTTCACCCACTTGGGTTACAATGAGCAGTTCTTC
CASSFTHLGYNEQFF
>-|TRBJ1-5|-|TRBV5-6
TGTGCCAGCAGCTTAACGGCGGGCAATCAGCCCCAGCATTTT
CASSLTAGNQPQHF
>-|TRBJ1-2|-|TRBV10-3
TGTGCCATCAGTGAAACAGCTGGTAACTATGGCTACACCTTC
CAISETAGNYGYTF
>-|TRBJ2-7|-|TRBV29-1
TGCAGCGTCCGTCGGGCCAGCTCCTACGAGCAGTACTTC
CSVRRASSYEQYF
>-|TRBJ1-2|TRBD1|TRBV28
TGTGCCAGCAGTAGGGGACAGGATTATGGCTACACCTTC
CASSRGQDYGYTF
>-|TRBJ1-1|-|TRBV21-1
TGTGCCAGCAGTGCCAGGGATCACACTGAAGCTTTCTTT
CASSARDHTEAFF
>-|TRBJ2-3|TRBD2|TRBV11-2
TGTGCCAGCAGCCCTGGGACTACCGCAGATACGCAGTATTTT
CASSPGTTADTQYF
>-|TRBJ2-3|-|TRBV7-8
TGTGCCAGCAGCTTAGTGATGAGCGGAAAAACAGATACGCAGTATTTT
CASSLVMSGKTDTQYF
>-|TRBJ2-5|TRBD2|TRBV5-1
TGCGCCAGCAGCGCAGCTAGCGGCTCCCAAGAGACCCAGTACTTC
CASSAASGSQETQYF
>-|TRBJ2-1|-|TRBV11-2
TGTGCCAGCAGTTGGGGCAGGGAGCAGTTCTTC
CASSWGREQFF
>-|TRBJ1-1|-|TRBV6-5
TGTGCCAGCAGTTACTCGATTCGCGGAACCCAAGCTTTCTTT
CASSYSIRGTQAFF
>-|TRBJ1-1|-|TRBV13
TGTGCCAGCAGCCGCAGGAACACTGAAGCTTTCTTT
CASSRRNTEAFF
>-|TRBJ2-2|-|TRBV5-4
TGTGCCAGCAGCTCGGAGACACAGGGTCACGGGGAGCTGTTTTTT
CASSSETQGHGELFF
>-|TRBJ2-3|TRBD1|TRBV6-1
TGTGCCAGCTGTCGGGACAGGGTCTCAGATACGCAGTATTTT
CASCRDRVSDTQYF
>once|TRBJ2-1|-|TRBV11-3
TGTGCCAGCAGCTTGTCGGAAACCTACAATGAGCAGTTCTTC
CASSLSETYNEQFF
>-|TRBJ1-1|-|TRBV28
TGTGCCAGCAGGCAGTTGAACACTGAAGCTTTCTTT
CASRQLNTEAFF
>-|TRBJ2-5|TRBD2|TRBV5-1
TGCGCCAGCAGCCCTAGCGGGATGGAGACCCAGTACTTC
CASSPSGMETQYF
>-|TRBJ2-5|-|TRBV5-6
TGTGCCAGCAGCTTGTTGGCAGTTAAAGAGACCCAGTACTTC
CASSLLAVKETQYF
>-|TRBJ2-5|-|TRBV7-9
TGTGCCAGCAGCTTAGAGGGGTTACAAGAGACCCAGTACTTC
CASSLEGLQETQYF
>-|TRBJ2-1|-|TRBV7-2
TGTGCCAGCAGCCTCGCGGGCAAATCGGGGAATGAGCAGTTCTTC
CASSLAGKSGNEQFF
>-|TRBJ1-1|TRBD1|TRBV25-1
TGTGCCAGCACCCCACCGTATAAGGGGGCGCACACTGAAGCTTTCTTT
CASTPPYKGAHTEAFF
>-|TRBJ1-5|-|TRBV30
TGTGCCTGGAGTCAAGGCCCCAATCAGCCCCAGCATTTT
CAWSQGPNQPQHF
>-|TRBJ2-5|TRBD2|TRBV19
TGTGCCAGTCGACTAGCGGGAGCCCTCGAGGAAGAGACCCAGTACTTC
CASRLAGALEEETQYF